This T cell receptor beta chain was recorded in a study of blood T cell repertoires in COVID-19. CDR3 length: 16 amino acids. Germline V gives CDR1 SGHNT, CDR2 YYREEE (reference sequence). The ends lost 3 bases at V and 4 bases at J; junction bases unmatched: 7. Here immunoSEQ multiplex PCR was the method, and the copy in TCRdb shows in-frame clones only, minus some. The sample lists under 85,000 clones, about 86% occurring once. This TCR came from a man in his forties with COVID-19, enrolled during active disease. This rearrangement joins TRBV5-4 to TRBJ1-1; 12 nucleotides match TRBD1. The sequencing input was peripheral blood. In nucleotides, the CDR3 is TGTGCCAGCAGCTCGGGACAGGGGGCCTTGGGCACTGAAGCTTTCTTT. Protein: CASSSGQGALGTEAFF. The full variable domain, its missing parts supplied by reference TRBV5-4 and TRBJ1-1, is ETGVTQSPTHLIKTRGQQVTLRCSSQSGHNTVSWYQQALGQGPQFIFQYYREEENGRGNFPPRFSGLQFPNYSSELNVNALELDDSALYLCASSSGQGALGTEAFFGQGTRLTVV.